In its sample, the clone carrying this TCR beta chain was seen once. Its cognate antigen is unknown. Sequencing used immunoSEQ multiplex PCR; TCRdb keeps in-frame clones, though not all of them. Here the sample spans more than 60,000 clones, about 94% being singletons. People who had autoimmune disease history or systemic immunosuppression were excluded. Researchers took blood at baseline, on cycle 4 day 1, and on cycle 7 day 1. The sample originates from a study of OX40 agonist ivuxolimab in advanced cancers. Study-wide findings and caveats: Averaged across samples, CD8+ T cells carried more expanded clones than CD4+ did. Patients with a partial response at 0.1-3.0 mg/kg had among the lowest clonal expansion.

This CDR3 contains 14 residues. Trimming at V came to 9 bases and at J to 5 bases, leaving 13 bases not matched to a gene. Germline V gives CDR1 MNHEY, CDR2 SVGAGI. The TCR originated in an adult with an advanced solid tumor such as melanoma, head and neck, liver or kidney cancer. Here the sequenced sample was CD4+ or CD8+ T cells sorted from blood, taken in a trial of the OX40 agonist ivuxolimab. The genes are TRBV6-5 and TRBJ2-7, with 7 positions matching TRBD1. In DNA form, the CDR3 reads TGTGCCAGTCTCACCCTTAAACAGGGGAACGAGCAGTACTTC. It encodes CASLTLKQGNEQYF.